The source of this T cell receptor beta chain is a study of T cells in Graves' hyperthyroidism and ophthalmopathy. Study context: Pretreatment peripheral blood was obtained at initial diagnosis. Points from the study as a whole: The blood repertoire included most of the expanded thyroid clonotypes above 0.001.

As concerns this clonotype: Its matching antigen is unknown. The junction does not match germline at one end; this may be a read error.

Authors of the study amplified TCR beta CDR3 regions from RNA transcripts. First-round RT-PCR of the TCR CDR3 relied on the HTBI primer set. TCRdb called the multiplex PCR reads again in MiXCR, with one record for every CDR3 protein. The sample has around 50,000 distinct CDR3 sequences; less than 60% are singletons. Germline V gene lookup returns CDR1 SGDLS and CDR2 YYNGEE. This CDR3 has 16 amino acids. V usage is TRBV9 and J usage is TRBJ2-7; 12 bases align to TRBD2. Material: blood. This receptor was obtained from a woman between 45 and 60 years old with Graves' ophthalmopathy. CDR3 DNA sequence: TGTGCCAGCAGGGCTAGCGGGGGGGCCAGGTCCTCCGAGCAGTACTTC. Its protein product is CASRASGGARSSEQYF.